These 4 T cell receptor beta chains share one sample of origin, sequenced in a study of OX40 agonist ivuxolimab in advanced cancers. Measured with immunoSEQ multiplex PCR; TCRdb has only the in-frame clones, and not every one. The repertoire holds 90,000 to 120,000 clones, 90% seen once, with about 0.29% in the top ten. The material was CD4+ or CD8+ T cells sorted from blood, obtained in a trial of the OX40 agonist ivuxolimab. The receptors shown here come from an adult with an advanced solid tumor such as melanoma, head and neck, liver or kidney cancer.

The chain combines TRBV18 with TRBJ2-7, with D perhaps being TRBD1 or TRBD2 (5 bases each). The germline V and J ends were trimmed by 4 bases and 2 bases, with 15 bases remaining between them. Germline V gene sequence: CDR1 KGHSH, CDR2 LQKENI. The CDR3 extends over 15 amino acids. The CDR3: CASSLTGTAPYEQYF. The CDR3 coding sequence is TGTGCCAGCTCACTTACCGGGACGGCCCCCTACGAGCAGTACTTC.

The V call is TRBV4-2, the J call TRBJ2-5; TRBD2 matches 12 bases. CDR3 length: 15 amino acids. CDR1 is LGHNA, CDR2 YNFKEQ, per germline. The ends lost 1 base at V and 5 bases at J; junction bases unmatched: 2. CDR3 region: CASSQGTSGTETQYF. The CDR3, as DNA: TGTGCCAGCAGCCAAGGGACTAGCGGGACGGAGACCCAGTACTTC.

The chain combines TRBV5-4 with TRBJ2-7; tentatively, D is TRBD1 or TRBD2 (6 bases each). The V end lost 4 bases, the J end lost 4 bases, and 18 bases lay between the germline ends. This CDR3 has 15 amino acids. Germline V gene lookup returns CDR1 SGHNT and CDR2 YYREEE (reference sequence). CDR3 amino acids: CASSTSTGGMYEQYF. Written as DNA, the CDR3 is TGTGCCAGCAGCACCAGTACCGGGGGCATGTACGAGCAGTACTTC.

The rearrangement links TRBV11-3 to TRBJ2-1, with TRBD2 matching 16 bases. CDR1 is SGHNT and CDR2 is YENEEA in the germline V gene. The CDR3 runs 17 residues. Trimming removed 5 bases from V and 15 bases from J; junction bases left unmatched: 16. CDR3 sequence reads: CASSPALGGLAGGPLFF. CDR3 in DNA: TGTGCCAGCAGCCCGGCCTTGGGGGGACTAGCGGGAGGGCCTCTGTTCTTC.